These 32 T cell receptor beta chains were all obtained from the same sample, sequenced in a study of cytomegalovirus exposure and HLA in healthy donors. Amplification used 60 Vbeta primers and 13 Jbeta primers. TCRdb keeps only in-frame clones here, not all; method: immunoSEQ multiplex PCR. The table lists nearly 200,000 clones, approximately 78% of them singletons. Input material: PBMCs. The source of these receptors is a woman aged 45-65 years in good health and CMV-seropositive.

As to this clone: This sample includes further DNA sequences coding for the same CDR3. This chain joins TRBV28 and TRBJ1-4, with 7 bases matching TRBD1. After removal of 3 bases from V and 5 bases from J, the junction contained 3 bases not matched to a gene. This CDR3 region has 14 residues. CDR1 and CDR2 from the germline V gene are MDHEN and SYDVKM. CDR3 sequence reads: CASSLEGANEKLFF. DNA for the CDR3: TGTGCCAGCAGTTTGGAGGGGGCAAATGAAAAACTGTTTTTT.

The chain is built from TRBV28 and TRBJ1-2; 8 positions agree with TRBD1. V was clipped by 4 bases and J by 3 bases; unmatched bases: 4. Germline lookup yields CDR1 MDHEN and CDR2 SYDVKM. CDR3 length: 14 residues. CDR3 sequence reads: CASSSLDRDYGYTF. The CDR3 coding sequence is TGTGCCAGCAGTTCTCTGGACAGGGACTATGGCTACACCTTC.

The chain recombines TRBV7-9 with TRBJ2-1; 11 bases are shared with TRBD2. Trimming cost V 1 base and J 9 bases; bases outside gene matches: 5. The CDR3 is made up of 15 amino acids. Germline V CDR1 and CDR2: SEHNR, FQNEAQ (reference sequence). The DNA of the CDR3 is TGTGCCAGCAGCTTAGGACTAGCGGGAATAGGTGAGCAGTTCTTC. Residues: CASSLGLAGIGEQFF.

The chain joins TRBV29-1 to TRBJ2-3; TRBD2 agrees at 10 bases. V gave up 3 bases and J gave up 5 bases; unmatched junction bases: 11. The germline V gene encodes CDR1 SQVTM and CDR2 ANQGSEA. The CDR3 consists of 16 residues. The CDR3 DNA follows: TGCAGCGTTGATGTCAGGAGCGGGGGGGGAAGAGATACGCAGTATTTT. This sequence encodes CSVDVRSGGGRDTQYF.

The chain joins TRBV7-2 to TRBJ2-2, with D possibly matching TRBD1 (6 bases). This CDR3 comprises 15 residues. Between the trimmed V and J ends, which lost 4 bases and 3 bases, there was a span of 12 bases. CDR1 SGHTA and CDR2 FQGNSA come from the germline V gene. The CDR3 loop is CASSSGQKYTGELFF. The CDR3 region has the DNA TGTGCCAGCAGCTCTGGACAGAAATACACCGGGGAGCTGTTTTTT.

The chain links TRBV30 to TRBJ2-7; D gene ambiguous. CDR3 length: 13 amino acids. V was clipped by 2 bases and J by 3 bases, with 11 bases between them. CDR1 is GTSNPN and CDR2 is SVGIG in the germline V gene (reference sequence). In nucleotides, the CDR3 is TGTGCCTGGAGTCCCGGGTTCTACTACGAGCAGTACTTC. Protein product: CAWSPGFYYEQYF.

The chain uses TRBV6-1 and TRBJ2-6; a possible D gene is TRBD2 (5 bases). The germline CDR1 and CDR2 sequences are MNHNS and SASEGT. V was clipped by 3 bases and J by 3 bases, with 12 bases between them. CDR3 length equals 16 residues. The CDR3 sequence: CASSDRTQSGANVLTF. The CDR3 nucleotides are TGTGCCAGCAGTGACAGGACTCAAAGTGGGGCCAACGTCCTGACTTTC.

The rearrangement joins TRBV18 to TRBJ2-3; 8 bases are shared with TRBD2. Germline CDR1 is KGHSH and CDR2 is LQKENI. V lost 1 base, J lost 4 bases, and 7 bases stayed unmatched. The CDR3 covers 16 residues. The CDR3 DNA follows: TGTGCCAGCTCACCACAGAGCGGGAGCACGGCAGATACGCAGTATTTT. This sequence encodes CASSPQSGSTADTQYF.

The chain joins TRBV13 to TRBJ2-3; 7 bases agree with TRBD2. V dropped 5 bases and J dropped 2; count of bases not matched to a gene: 13. Germline V CDR1 and CDR2: PRHDT, FYEKMQ (reference sequence). CDR3 length: 17 residues. The CDR3: CASSISPSGGDTDTQYF. CDR3 nucleotide sequence: TGTGCCAGCAGCATCTCCCCTAGCGGAGGGGACACAGATACGCAGTATTTT.

This clone was recorded once. An end of the junction differs from the germline gene, which may be a read error. The chain joins TRBV18 to TRBJ2-5, with D maybe TRBD1 (5 bases). CDR1 is KGHSH, CDR2 LQKENI, per germline. The CDR3 has 13 residues. CDR3: CASSAAPVQGKNF. As DNA, the CDR3 is TGTGCCAGCTCAGCGGCCCCAGTTCAGGGAAAGAACTTC.

This CDR3 is CSVLTGGFLTGELFF. CDR3 nucleotide sequence: TGCAGCGTCTTGACAGGGGGCTTTCTTACCGGGGAGCTGTTTTTT. This chain connects TRBV29-1 to TRBJ2-2; 10 bases agree with TRBD1. J was trimmed by 5 bases and V by 6 bases; bases with no gene match: 9. This CDR3 spans 15 amino acids. Germline V gene sequence: CDR1 SQVTM, CDR2 ANQGSEA.

The chain links TRBV5-1 to TRBJ2-1; 9 bases line up with TRBD2. This CDR3 has 15 amino acids. V was pared by 0 bases and J by 2 bases, with 0 bases of the junction left unmatched. Germline V gene lookup returns CDR1 SGHRS and CDR2 YFSETQ. In nucleotides, the CDR3 is TGCGCCAGCAGCTTGGCTAGCGGGACCTACAATGAGCAGTTCTTC. Protein sequence: CASSLASGTYNEQFF.

This clone has more than one count but fewer than ten. V usage is TRBV27 and J usage is TRBJ2-1; TRBD1 agrees at 8 bases. From germline, CDR1 is MNHEY and CDR2 SMNVEV (reference sequence). The trim removed 5 bases at V and 3 bases at J, leaving 6 bases unmatched. The CDR3 covers 15 residues. The CDR3 spells CASSLQGAVYNEQFF. CDR3 sequence (DNA): TGTGCCAGCAGTCTCCAGGGGGCGGTCTACAATGAGCAGTTCTTC.

The chain carries TRBV28 and TRBJ1-5, with D tentatively TRBD1 (6 bases). The CDR3 has 15 residues. Looked up from germline, CDR1 is MDHEN and CDR2 is SYDVKM. V was pared by 0 bases and J by 0 bases, with 6 bases between. CDR3 sequence (DNA): TGTGCCAGCAGTTTATGGGGGGCTAGCAATCAGCCCCAGCATTTT. Translation: CASSLWGASNQPQHF.

V is TRBV5-6 and J is TRBJ2-3, with a weak D call TRBD1 (5 bases). Germline V gene data show CDR1 as SGHDT and CDR2 as YYEEEE. The CDR3 covers 14 residues. V shed 5 bases and J shed 2 bases, with 12 bases lying between them. The CDR3 DNA reads as TGTGCCAGCAGATTCCAGGGTACCACAGATACGCAGTATTTT. It yields the protein CASRFQGTTDTQYF. The variable domain in full, with the rest retrieved from reference TRBV5-6 and TRBJ2-3, is DAGVTQSPTHLIKTRGQQVTLRCSPKSGHDTVSWYQQALGQGPQFIFQYYEEEERQRGNFPDRFSGHQFPNYSSELNVNALLLGDSALYLCASRFQGTTDTQYFGPGTRLTVL.

CDR3 DNA sequence: TGCGCCAGCAGCCAAGATACCGTGAGCTCCTATAATTCACCCCTCCACTTT. Protein product: CASSQDTVSSYNSPLHF. The gene calls are TRBV4-1 and TRBJ1-6, with D unclear. The CDR3 is 17 amino acids. Germline V gives CDR1 MGHRA, CDR2 YSYEKL. Deletions cut 0 bases from V and 0 bases from J, with 9 bases between.

This clone was observed a few times. V is TRBV6-1 and J is TRBJ1-5, with D hard to call. The V gene lost 5 bases and the J gene lost 7 bases, with 15 bases spanning the gap. Germline V CDR1 and CDR2: MNHNS, SASEGT. This CDR3 spans 14 amino acids. The CDR3 DNA reads TGTGCCAGCAGTTCCGGGTATCCCGGGCAGCCCCAGCATTTT. Its protein is CASSSGYPGQPQHF.

In regard to this clone: Compared with germline, one end of the junction differs, possibly owing to a read error. The chain links TRBV7-9 to TRBJ1-2; D call uncertain. The CDR3 contains 11 residues. Germline lookup yields CDR1 SEHNR and CDR2 FQNEAQ (reference sequence). The CDR3 sequence: CSSSPSYGYTF. The CDR3, as DNA: TGTTCCAGCAGCCCTAGCTATGGCTACACCTTC.

As concerns this clone: At the DNA level, this CDR3 is encoded by other sequences in the same sample as well. The J gene is TRBJ2-4, the V gene TRBV6-5; weak D call: TRBD1 (5 bases). Trimming removed 0 bases from V and 1 base from J, with 7 bases in between. The CDR3 has 15 residues. CDR1 and CDR2 from the germline V gene are MNHEY and SVGAGI. The CDR3 DNA reads as TGTGCCAGCAGTTACTCGTCAGGGGCCAAAAACATTCAGTACTTC. It is translated as CASSYSSGAKNIQYF.

This chain connects TRBV9 to TRBJ1-2; perhaps TRBD1 as D (6 bases). V was cut by 3 bases and J by 4 bases, with 13 bases left in between. The CDR3 has 14 residues. Per the germline V gene, CDR1 is SGDLS and CDR2 is YYNGEE. CDR3 residues: CASSEMGASYGYTF. In DNA, the CDR3 is TGTGCCAGCAGCGAGATGGGGGCTTCCTATGGCTACACCTTC.

The V gene is TRBV14, the J gene TRBJ1-6; no clear D. The CDR3 spans 12 residues. Germline lookup yields CDR1 SGHDN and CDR2 FVKESK. Trimming left V 1 base short and J 9 bases short, with 4 bases between. CDR3 sequence (DNA): TGTGCCAGCAGCCAAGTTAGTTCACCCCTCCACTTT. Its protein is CASSQVSSPLHF.

The V gene is TRBV4-2, the J gene TRBJ2-4; 12 bases line up with TRBD2. J was trimmed by 5 bases and V by 4 bases; bases with no gene match: 9. This CDR3 is built from 17 residues. Germline CDR1 LGHNA, CDR2 YNFKEQ. The CDR3: CASSPQTSGGLQNIQYF. CDR3 nucleotide sequence: TGTGCCAGCAGCCCCCAGACTAGCGGGGGACTCCAAAACATTCAGTACTTC.

This chain connects TRBV30 to TRBJ1-1; D is uncertain. The V gene's germline CDR1 is GTSNPN and CDR2 SVGIG (reference sequence). This CDR3 contains 13 residues. V lost 5 bases, J lost 4 bases, and 14 bases lay in between. For the CDR3, the DNA is TGTGCCTGGGCCCCGGGTTTGGGCACTGAAGCTTTCTTT. Translation gives CAWAPGLGTEAFF.

This chain joins TRBV5-6 and TRBJ2-5; D possibly corresponds to TRBD1 (6 bases). Germline CDR1 and CDR2: SGHDT and YYEEEE. CDR3 length: 13 amino acids. Trimming took off 2 bases at V and 5 bases at J, with 10 bases between the two ends. The chain's CDR3 is CASSFRGGETQYF. The CDR3, as DNA: TGTGCCAGCAGCTTCAGGGGTGGGGAGACCCAGTACTTC.

The chain links TRBV28 to TRBJ1-2; D is ambiguous. The germline V gene has CDR1 MDHEN and CDR2 SYDVKM. The V end lost 8 bases, the J end lost 8 bases, and 12 bases lay between the germline ends. The CDR3 has 11 residues. CDR3 sequence: CASVGVGGYTF. In DNA, the CDR3 is TGTGCCAGCGTCGGGGTCGGAGGCTACACCTTC.

CDR3 region: CASSTGQGAINEKLFF. The CDR3 DNA follows: TGTGCCAGCAGTACCGGACAGGGGGCGATTAATGAAAAACTGTTTTTT. V is TRBV28 and J is TRBJ1-4; 11 positions agree with TRBD1. CDR3 size: 16 residues. V shed 5 bases and J 4 bases; nucleotides not matched to a gene: 6. The germline CDR1 and CDR2 sequences are MDHEN and SYDVKM.

The rearrangement uses TRBV12-5 and TRBJ2-5; a weak D match, TRBD1 (5 bases). The CDR3 is 13 amino acids. The V and J ends lost 1 base and 5 bases respectively, with 8 bases between them. Germline V gene sequence: CDR1 LGHNT, CDR2 FRNRAP. The CDR3 bases are TGTGCTAGTGGTTTGGGCAGGGCGGAGACCCAGTACTTC. It yields the protein CASGLGRAETQYF.

V is TRBV9 and J is TRBJ2-1, with TRBD2 matching over 10 bases. CDR3 length equals 14 residues. V was pared by 4 bases and J by 10 bases, with 8 bases of the junction left unmatched. Germline V gives CDR1 SGDLS, CDR2 YYNGEE. The CDR3 region is CASSPSAGGREQFF. The CDR3 nucleotides read TGTGCCAGCAGCCCCTCAGCGGGGGGGCGCGAGCAGTTCTTC.

This clone was seen only a few times. The CDR3 bases are TGTGCCAGCTCATCAGGACAGGAAAATGAGCAGTTCTTC. Protein sequence: CASSSGQENEQFF. V gene TRBV18 combines with J gene TRBJ2-1; 7 bases map to TRBD1. The germline CDR1 and CDR2 sequences are KGHSH and LQKENI. V shed 5 bases, J shed 7 bases, and the junction held 5 bases outside the gene matches. This CDR3 comprises 13 residues.

V and J are TRBV5-6 and TRBJ2-5, with TRBD2 matching 12 bases. V was pared by 1 base and J by 5 bases, with 9 bases of the junction left unmatched. The CDR3 loop spans 17 amino acids. CDR1 is SGHDT, CDR2 YYEEEE, per germline. The CDR3 DNA sequence: TGTGCCAGCAGCTTGAGGACTAGCGGGGCGTCGGAGGAGACCCAGTACTTC. Amino acid sequence: CASSLRTSGASEETQYF.

The rearrangement joins TRBV7-2 to TRBJ2-3; 9 bases are shared with TRBD2. The germline CDR1 and CDR2 sequences are SGHTA and FQGNSA. After removal of 3 bases from V and 0 bases from J, the junction contained 10 bases not matched to a gene. The CDR3 length is 18 residues. This CDR3 reads CASSLQWRLAESTDTQYF. CDR3 in DNA: TGTGCCAGCAGCTTGCAATGGAGACTAGCGGAGAGCACAGATACGCAGTATTTT.

The CDR3 loop is CATSRGVIGRGTEAFF. The CDR3 DNA reads as TGTGCCACCAGCAGAGGAGTCATTGGGAGGGGCACTGAAGCTTTCTTT. J is TRBJ1-1 and V is TRBV15; D is possibly TRBD1 (5 bases). Germline CDR1 is LNHNV and CDR2 is YYDKDF (reference sequence). Trimming cost V 1 base and J 4 bases, with 16 bases left between them. The CDR3 length is 16 residues. The whole variable domain, filled in from reference TRBV15 and TRBJ1-1, reads DAMVIQNPRYQVTQFGKPVTLSCSQTLNHNVMYWYQQKSSQAPKLLFHYYDKDFNNEADTPDNFQSRRPNTSFCFLDIRSPGLGDTAMYLCATSRGVIGRGTEAFFGQGTRLTVV.